This note documents a single TCR beta chain sequence. Its matching antigen is unknown. Other DNA sequences in this specimen translate into the identical CDR3. The data were taken from a study of graft-versus-host responses after intestinal transplantation. Study at large: Each recipient received a multivisceral, liver-intestinal, or isolated intestinal graft. The whole recipient group had anti-thymocyte globulin induction followed by tacrolimus and steroids for about three years. General study points: The marrow of recipients harbored GvH clones, and ileum or blood showed some of them first. Early post-transplant declines in HvG were associated with peak levels of circulating GvH clones.

Germline CDR1 and CDR2: SGHRS and YFSETQ. This CDR3 contains 14 residues. The junction had 10 bases not matched to a gene; V was cut back by 3 bases and J by 7 bases. The assay was immunoSEQ multiplex PCR, and TCRdb's table has in-frame clones only and misses some. The table shows fewer than 95,000 clones, with roughly 92% occurring only once. Source: unstimulated CD8+ T cells sorted from spleen or lymph node cells, taken before transplant. The receptor was isolated from a human donor who was the organ donor for an intestinal transplant. The V gene is TRBV5-1, the J gene TRBJ2-7; 7 nucleotides line up with TRBD2. Written as DNA, the CDR3 is TGCGCCAGCAGCTCGGGGGGACCTCGATATGAGCAGTACTTC. Protein product: CASSSGGPRYEQYF.